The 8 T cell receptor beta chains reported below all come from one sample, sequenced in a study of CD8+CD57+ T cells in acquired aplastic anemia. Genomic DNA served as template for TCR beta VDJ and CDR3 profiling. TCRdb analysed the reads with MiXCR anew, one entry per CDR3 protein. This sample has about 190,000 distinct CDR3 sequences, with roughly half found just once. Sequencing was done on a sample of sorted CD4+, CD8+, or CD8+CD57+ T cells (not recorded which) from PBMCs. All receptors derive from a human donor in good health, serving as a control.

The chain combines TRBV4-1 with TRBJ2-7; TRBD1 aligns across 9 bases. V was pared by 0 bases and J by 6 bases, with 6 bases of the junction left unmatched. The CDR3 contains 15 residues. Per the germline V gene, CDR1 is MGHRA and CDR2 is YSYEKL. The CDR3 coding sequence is TGCGCCAGCAGCCAAGAACCGGGACAGGGCTCCGAGCAGTACTTC. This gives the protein CASSQEPGQGSEQYF.

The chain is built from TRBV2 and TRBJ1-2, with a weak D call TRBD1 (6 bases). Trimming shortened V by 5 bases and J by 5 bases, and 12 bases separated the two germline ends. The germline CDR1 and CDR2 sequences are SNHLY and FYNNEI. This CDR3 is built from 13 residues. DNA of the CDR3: TGTGCCAGCAGTTGGGGGCCGTATTATGGCTACACCTTC. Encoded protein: CASSWGPYYGYTF.

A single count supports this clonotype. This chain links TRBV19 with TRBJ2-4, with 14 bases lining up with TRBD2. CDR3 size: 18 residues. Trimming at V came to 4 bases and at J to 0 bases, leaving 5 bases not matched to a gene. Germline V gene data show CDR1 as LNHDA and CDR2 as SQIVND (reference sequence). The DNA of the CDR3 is TGTGCCAGTAGTACCGGACTAGCGGGGGGTTTAGCCAAAAACATTCAGTACTTC. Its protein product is CASSTGLAGGLAKNIQYF.

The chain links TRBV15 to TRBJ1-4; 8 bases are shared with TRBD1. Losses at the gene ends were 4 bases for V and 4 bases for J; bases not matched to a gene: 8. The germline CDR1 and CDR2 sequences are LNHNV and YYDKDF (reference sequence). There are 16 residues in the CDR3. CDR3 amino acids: CATSTVGQGSNEKLFF. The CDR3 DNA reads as TGTGCCACCAGCACAGTTGGACAGGGTAGTAATGAAAAACTGTTTTTT.

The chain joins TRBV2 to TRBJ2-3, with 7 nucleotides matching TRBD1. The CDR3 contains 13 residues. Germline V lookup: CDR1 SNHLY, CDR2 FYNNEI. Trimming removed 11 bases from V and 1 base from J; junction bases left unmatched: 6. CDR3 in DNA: TGTGCCGGGGACAGCCCCCGCACAGATACGCAGTATTTT. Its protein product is CAGDSPRTDTQYF.

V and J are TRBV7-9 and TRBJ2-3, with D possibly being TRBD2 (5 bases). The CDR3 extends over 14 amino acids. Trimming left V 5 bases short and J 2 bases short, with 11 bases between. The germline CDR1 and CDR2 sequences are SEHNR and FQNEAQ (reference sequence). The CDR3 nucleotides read TGTGCCAGCAGCGAGGACGGGAACACAGATACGCAGTATTTT. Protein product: CASSEDGNTDTQYF.

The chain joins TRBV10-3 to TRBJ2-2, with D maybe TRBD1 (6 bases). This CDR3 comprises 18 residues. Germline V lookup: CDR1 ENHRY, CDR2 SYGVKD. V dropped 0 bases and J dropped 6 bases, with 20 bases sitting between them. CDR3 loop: CAISESTGQGKSSGELFF. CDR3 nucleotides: TGTGCCATCAGTGAGTCGACGGGGCAGGGGAAATCGTCCGGGGAGCTGTTTTTT.

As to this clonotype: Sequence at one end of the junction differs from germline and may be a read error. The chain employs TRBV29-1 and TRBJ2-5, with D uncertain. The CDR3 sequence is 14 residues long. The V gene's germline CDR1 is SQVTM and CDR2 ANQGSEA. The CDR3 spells CSVNIWGTQEAQYF. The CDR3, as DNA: TGCAGCGTTAACATTTGGGGAACCCAAGAGGCCCAGTACTTC. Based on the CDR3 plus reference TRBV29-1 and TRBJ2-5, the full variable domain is SAVISQKPSRDICQRGTSLTIQCQVDSQVTMMFWYRQQPGQSLTLIATANQGSEATYESGFVIDKFPISRPNLTFSTLTVSNMSPEDSSIYLCSVNIWGTQEAQYFGPGTRLLVL.